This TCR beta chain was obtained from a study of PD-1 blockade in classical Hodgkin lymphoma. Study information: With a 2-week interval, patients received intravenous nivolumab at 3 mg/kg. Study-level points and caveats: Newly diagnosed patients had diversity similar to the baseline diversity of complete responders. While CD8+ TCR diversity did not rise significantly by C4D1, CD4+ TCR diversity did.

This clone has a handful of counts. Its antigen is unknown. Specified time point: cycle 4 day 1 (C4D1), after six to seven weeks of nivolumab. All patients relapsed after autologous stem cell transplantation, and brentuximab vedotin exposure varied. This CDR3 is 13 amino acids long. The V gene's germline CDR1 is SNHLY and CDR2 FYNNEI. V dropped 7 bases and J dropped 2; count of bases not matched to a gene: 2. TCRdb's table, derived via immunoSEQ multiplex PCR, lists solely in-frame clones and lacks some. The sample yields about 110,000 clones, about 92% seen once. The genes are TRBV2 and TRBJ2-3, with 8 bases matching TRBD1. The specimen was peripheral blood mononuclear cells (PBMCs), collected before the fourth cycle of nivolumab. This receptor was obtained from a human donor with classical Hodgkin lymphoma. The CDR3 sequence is CASNQGATDTQYF. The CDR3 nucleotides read TGTGCCAGCAACCAGGGGGCCACAGATACGCAGTATTTT.